This T cell receptor (beta chain) was captured by sequencing in a study of blood T cells in healthy people across ages. The CDR3 totals 12 residues. Trimming left V 2 bases short and J 5 bases short, with 6 bases between. The germline V gene encodes CDR1 SEHNR and CDR2 FQNEAQ (reference sequence). The authors ran a second PCR of about 7 to 11 cycles using a sample-barcoded 5' primer and a J-beta primer mix. MiXCR, applied by TCRdb to the 5' RACE reads, yields one record per CDR3 protein. The table shows more than 500,000 distinct CDR3 sequences, with about 26% occurring only once. The same sample was also used in a study of T cells of mothers and their children. That investigation notes: The people who donated were three healthy Caucasian mothers and their six children. The analysis detected no persistent microchimeric T cell clones.

This TCR derives from a boy aged 2-15 years in good health. V is TRBV7-9 and J is TRBJ1-1, with unresolved D. The sequenced material came from blood. In DNA, the CDR3 is TGTGCCAGCAGCTTAAGAAGGACTGAAGCTTTCTTT. Protein: CASSLRRTEAFF.